Listed below are T cell receptor beta chains from one sample, sequenced in a study of blood T cell repertoires in COVID-19. The repertoire was sequenced with immunoSEQ multiplex PCR; TCRdb's copy has only in-frame clones and lacks some. The top ten hold around 4% of the sample, which has around 280,000 clones, 85% seen once. Material for sequencing was peripheral blood. The receptors here all came from a woman aged 45 to 65 with active or convalescent COVID-19. Each CDR3 is given with its conserved first and last residue. The order of the fields is V gene, J gene, clone size, CDR3 protein. A clone size is listed for some rows: how often the clone was seen (once, few, many), or a class if it is expanded.

TRBV19	TRBJ2-2	-	CASRRLAVLTGELFF
TRBV30	TRBJ2-3	-	CAWSVQGTTGWDTQYF
TRBV6-4	TRBJ2-2	-	CASRSFWRGSNTGELFF
TRBV20-1	TRBJ2-1	-	CSASLRRTYNEQFF
TRBV5-4	TRBJ2-7	few	CASSQEDYEQYF
TRBV9	TRBJ1-2	few	CASSPPTGMGYTF
TRBV28	TRBJ1-5	-	CASSLLLSTGLSEPQHF
TRBV11-2	TRBJ1-2	-	CASSLKSTGGQGYTF
TRBV28	TRBJ1-2	-	CASSQGGYGYTF
TRBV6-5	TRBJ2-1	-	CASSLSGSIYNEQFF
TRBV11-2	TRBJ1-1	few	CASSLRAPSGMNTEAFF
TRBV2	TRBJ2-3	-	CASWDVAGTDTQYF
TRBV6-6	TRBJ2-7	-	CASISPISYEQYF
TRBV7-2	TRBJ1-3	-	CASSLQGAGNTIYF
TRBV30	TRBJ1-4	-	CAWSVRRPTGEKLFF
TRBV30	TRBJ1-2	-	CAWSLAGLYGYTF
TRBV5-4	TRBJ1-1	-	CASSLGMNTEAFF
TRBV7-3	TRBJ2-1	-	CASSLLGLAGYNEQFF
TRBV28	TRBJ1-1	-	CGTGRNTEAFF
TRBV5-1	TRBJ2-1	-	CASSLDGVVNNEQFF
TRBV25-1	TRBJ1-2	-	CASSDSDFYGYTF
TRBV25-1	TRBJ2-1	-	CASSATGNEQFF
TRBV5-8	TRBJ1-5	-	CASRPDRYNQPQHF
TRBV24-1	TRBJ2-2	-	CATSDLRRGDTGELFF
TRBV14	TRBJ1-4	-	CASSQRTGGLEKLFF
TRBV19	TRBJ1-1	-	CATIRGLGTEAFF
TRBV23-1	TRBJ1-1	few	CASSPDRGVPEAFF
TRBV28	TRBJ2-7	once	CASSYRDRVNF
TRBV7-9	TRBJ2-3	-	CASSHSTSGRVDTQYF
TRBV25-1	TRBJ1-2	-	CASSEGGTGNYGYTF
TRBV18	TRBJ1-2	-	CASSPRDYGYTF
TRBV7-2	TRBJ1-5	-	CASSREVGLRPQHF
TRBV3-1/TRBV3-2	TRBJ2-2	-	CASSVNTGELFF
TRBV2	TRBJ2-1	-	CASVTGDSVRDEQFF
TRBV11-3	TRBJ1-1	-	CASSHRTGEAFF
TRBV2	TRBJ1-5	-	CASKAGPYSNQPQHF
TRBV7-9	TRBJ1-4	-	CASSPGRQATNEKLFF
TRBV5-6	TRBJ1-2	-	CASSLDGNYGYTF
TRBV11-3	TRBJ2-3	-	CASSLGLASDTQYF
TRBV5-1	TRBJ2-5	-	CASSLSGSGQETQYF
TRBV28	TRBJ2-7	few	CASGPGQGYEQYF
TRBV29-1	-	-	CSVLAGTYEQYF
TRBV27	TRBJ2-2	-	CASSPTSGRITGELFF
TRBV7-2	TRBJ1-2	few	CASSFPGQGASGYTF
TRBV6-5	TRBJ1-3	few	CASSLDSASGNTIYF